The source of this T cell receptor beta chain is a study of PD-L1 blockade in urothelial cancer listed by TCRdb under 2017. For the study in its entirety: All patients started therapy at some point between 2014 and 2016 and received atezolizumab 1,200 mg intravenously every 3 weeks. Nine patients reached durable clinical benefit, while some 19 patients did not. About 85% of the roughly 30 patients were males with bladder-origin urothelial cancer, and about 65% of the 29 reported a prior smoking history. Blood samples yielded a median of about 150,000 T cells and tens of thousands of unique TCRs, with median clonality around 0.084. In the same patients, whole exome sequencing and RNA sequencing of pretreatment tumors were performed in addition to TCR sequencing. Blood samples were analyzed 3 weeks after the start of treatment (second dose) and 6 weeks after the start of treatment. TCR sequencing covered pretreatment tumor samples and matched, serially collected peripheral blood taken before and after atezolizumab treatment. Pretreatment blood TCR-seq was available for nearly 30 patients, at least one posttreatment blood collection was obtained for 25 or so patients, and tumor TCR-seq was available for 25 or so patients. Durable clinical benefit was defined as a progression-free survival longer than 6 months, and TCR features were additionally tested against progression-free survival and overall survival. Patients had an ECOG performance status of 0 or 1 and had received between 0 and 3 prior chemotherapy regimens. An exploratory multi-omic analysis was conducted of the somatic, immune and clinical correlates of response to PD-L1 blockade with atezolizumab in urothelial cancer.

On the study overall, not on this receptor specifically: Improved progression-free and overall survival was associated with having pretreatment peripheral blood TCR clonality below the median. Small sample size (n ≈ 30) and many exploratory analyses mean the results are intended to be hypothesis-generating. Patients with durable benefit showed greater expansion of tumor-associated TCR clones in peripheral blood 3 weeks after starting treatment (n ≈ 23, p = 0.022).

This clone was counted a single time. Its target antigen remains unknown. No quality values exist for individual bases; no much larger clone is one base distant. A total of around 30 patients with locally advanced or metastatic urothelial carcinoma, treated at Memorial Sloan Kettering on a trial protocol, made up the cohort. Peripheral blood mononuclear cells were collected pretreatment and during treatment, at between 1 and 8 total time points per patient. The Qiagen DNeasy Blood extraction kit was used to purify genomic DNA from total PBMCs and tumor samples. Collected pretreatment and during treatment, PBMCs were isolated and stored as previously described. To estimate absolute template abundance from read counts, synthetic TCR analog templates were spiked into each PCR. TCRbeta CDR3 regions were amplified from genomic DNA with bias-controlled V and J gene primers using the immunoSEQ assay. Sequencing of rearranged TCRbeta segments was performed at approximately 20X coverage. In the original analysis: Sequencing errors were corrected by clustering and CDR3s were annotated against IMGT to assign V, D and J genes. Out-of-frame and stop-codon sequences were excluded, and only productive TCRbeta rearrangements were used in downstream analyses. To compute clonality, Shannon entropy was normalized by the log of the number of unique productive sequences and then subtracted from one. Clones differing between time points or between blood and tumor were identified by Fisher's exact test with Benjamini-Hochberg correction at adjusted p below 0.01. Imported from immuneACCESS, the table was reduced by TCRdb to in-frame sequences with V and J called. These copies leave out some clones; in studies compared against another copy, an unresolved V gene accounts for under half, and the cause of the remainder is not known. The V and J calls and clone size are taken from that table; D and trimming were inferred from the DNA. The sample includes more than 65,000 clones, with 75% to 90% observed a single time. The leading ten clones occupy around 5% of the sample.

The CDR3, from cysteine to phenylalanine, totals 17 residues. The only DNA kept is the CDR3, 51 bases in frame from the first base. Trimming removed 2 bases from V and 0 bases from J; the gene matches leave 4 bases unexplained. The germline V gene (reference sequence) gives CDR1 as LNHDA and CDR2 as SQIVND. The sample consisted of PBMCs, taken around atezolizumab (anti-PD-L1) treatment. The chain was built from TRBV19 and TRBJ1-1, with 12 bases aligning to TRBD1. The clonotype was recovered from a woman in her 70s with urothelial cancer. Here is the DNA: TGTGCCAGTAGTATACGGGACAGGGGGCGAATGAACACTGAAGCTTTCTTT. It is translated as CASSIRDRGRMNTEAFF.